A selection of T cell receptor beta chains follows, all from one sample in a study of T cells in Graves' hyperthyroidism and ophthalmopathy. One entry per CDR3 protein results from TCRdb running MiXCR on the multiplex PCR reads. The table includes 700,000 to 950,000 distinct CDR3 sequences, about a third detected once. Input material: blood. These receptors all stem from a woman in her 40s with Graves' hyperthyroidism. CDR3s include the opening cysteine and the closing phenylalanine or tryptophan. Each record gives: CDR3 protein, CDR3 DNA, D gene, J gene, V gene, clone size. A D gene is named only where the DNA matches it firmly. Expanded clones get a size class; other rows say once, few or many, or leave the size out.

CDR3 protein: CASSLEGVYGYTF
CDR3 DNA: TGTGCCAGCAGCTTGGAGGGGGTCTATGGCTACACCTTC
D gene: NA
J gene: TRBJ1-2
V gene: TRBV5-4
clone size: many

CDR3 protein: CSARLPGQGKAFF
CDR3 DNA: TGCAGTGCACGATTACCGGGACAGGGTAAAGCTTTCTTT
D gene: TRBD1
J gene: TRBJ1-1
V gene: TRBV20-1
clone size: NA

CDR3 protein: CASSRTLSGANVLTF
CDR3 DNA: TGTGCCAGCAGTCGGACCCTCTCTGGGGCCAACGTCCTGACTTTC
D gene: NA
J gene: TRBJ2-6
V gene: TRBV6-1
clone size: NA

CDR3 protein: CASSLKRAGLNTEAFF
CDR3 DNA: TGTGCCAGCAGCCTCAAGCGGGCGGGGTTAAACACTGAAGCTTTCTTT
D gene: NA
J gene: TRBJ1-1
V gene: TRBV14
clone size: many

CDR3 protein: CSVDLEGTSGNHEQYF
CDR3 DNA: TGCAGCGTTGACTTGGAAGGGACTAGCGGGAACCACGAGCAGTACTTC
D gene: TRBD2
J gene: TRBJ2-7
V gene: TRBV29-1
clone size: many

CDR3 protein: CASSLDRRGFSYEQYF
CDR3 DNA: TGTGCCAGCAGTTTAGACAGGCGGGGGTTCTCCTACGAGCAGTACTTC
D gene: NA
J gene: TRBJ2-7
V gene: TRBV28
clone size: few

CDR3 protein: CSAKIGGYGANVLTF
CDR3 DNA: TGCAGTGCTAAGATAGGGGGGTATGGGGCCAACGTCCTGACTTTC
D gene: NA
J gene: TRBJ2-6
V gene: TRBV20-1
clone size: many

CDR3 protein: CASSEANRGHF
CDR3 DNA: TGTGCCAGCAGTGAAGCAAACAGGGGGCATTTT
D gene: TRBD1
J gene: TRBJ1-5
V gene: TRBV6-1
clone size: many

CDR3 protein: CASKRLDGYTF
CDR3 DNA: TGTGCCAGCAAGCGACTCGATGGCTACACCTTC
D gene: NA
J gene: TRBJ1-2
V gene: TRBV2
clone size: many

CDR3 protein: CASSYGKRGQGTRGTEAFF
CDR3 DNA: TGTGCCAGCAGTTACGGAAAACGTGGACAGGGTACAAGGGGCACTGAAGCTTTCTTT
D gene: TRBD1
J gene: TRBJ1-1
V gene: TRBV6-2/TRBV6-3
clone size: NA

CDR3 protein: CASSYDGTAGNTIYF
CDR3 DNA: TGTGCCAGCAGTTACGACGGGACAGCTGGAAACACCATATATTTT
D gene: TRBD1
J gene: TRBJ1-3
V gene: TRBV6-5
clone size: NA

CDR3 protein: CASSQEDGNYGYTF
CDR3 DNA: TGCGCCAGCAGCCAAGAAGACGGGAACTATGGCTACACCTTC
D gene: NA
J gene: TRBJ1-2
V gene: TRBV4-3
clone size: many

CDR3 protein: CASSSTGRSPLHF
CDR3 DNA: TGTGCCAGCAGCTCGACGGGGCGCTCACCCCTCCACTTT
D gene: NA
J gene: TRBJ1-6
V gene: TRBV7-2
clone size: many

CDR3 protein: CASRGTGFTYEQYF
CDR3 DNA: TGTGCCAGCAGAGGGACAGGGTTTACCTACGAGCAGTACTTC
D gene: TRBD1
J gene: TRBJ2-7
V gene: TRBV28
clone size: NA

CDR3 protein: CASSPGVDGVDYEQYF
CDR3 DNA: TGTGCCAGCAGCCCCGGAGTGGATGGGGTTGACTACGAGCAGTACTTC
D gene: NA
J gene: TRBJ2-7
V gene: TRBV7-2
clone size: many

CDR3 protein: CASSMGGTTNYEQYF
CDR3 DNA: TGCGCCAGCAGCATGGGGGGGACCACGAACTACGAGCAGTACTTC
D gene: TRBD2
J gene: TRBJ2-7
V gene: TRBV5-1
clone size: NA

CDR3 protein: CASSPRMNTEAFF
CDR3 DNA: TGTGCCAGCAGCCCAAGGATGAACACTGAAGCTTTCTTT
D gene: NA
J gene: TRBJ1-1
V gene: TRBV4-1
clone size: many

CDR3 protein: CASSPPMGQETQYF
CDR3 DNA: TGTGCCAGCTCACCACCGATGGGGCAAGAGACCCAGTACTTC
D gene: NA
J gene: TRBJ2-5
V gene: TRBV18
clone size: NA

CDR3 protein: CASSRVSTGELFF
CDR3 DNA: TGCGCCAGCAGTAGAGTTTCCACCGGGGAGCTGTTTTTT
D gene: NA
J gene: TRBJ2-2
V gene: TRBV10-2
clone size: NA

CDR3 protein: CASSGLQVTQYF
CDR3 DNA: TGTGCCAGCAGTGGACTCCAGGTGACCCAGTACTTC
D gene: NA
J gene: TRBJ2-5
V gene: TRBV6-4
clone size: NA

CDR3 protein: CASSLFRTSGDTDTQYF
CDR3 DNA: TGTGCCAGCAGCTTATTCCGGACTAGCGGGGACACAGATACGCAGTATTTT
D gene: TRBD2
J gene: TRBJ2-3
V gene: TRBV7-9
clone size: NA

CDR3 protein: CASSLVGGQGGNQPQHF
CDR3 DNA: TGTGCCAGCAGCTTAGTCGGGGGACAGGGAGGCAATCAGCCCCAGCATTTT
D gene: TRBD1
J gene: TRBJ1-5
V gene: TRBV7-2
clone size: many

CDR3 protein: CASSLSSDTQYF
CDR3 DNA: TGTGCCAGCAGCTTATCGTCAGATACGCAGTATTTT
D gene: NA
J gene: TRBJ2-3
V gene: TRBV7-9
clone size: NA

CDR3 protein: CASSLAGGTGANVLTF
CDR3 DNA: TGTGCCAGCAGCTTGGCCGGGGGAACTGGGGCCAACGTCCTGACTTTC
D gene: NA
J gene: TRBJ2-6
V gene: TRBV7-9
clone size: NA

CDR3 protein: CASRASSLVGTEAFF
CDR3 DNA: TGCGCCAGCAGGGCCAGCAGCTTGGTAGGCACTGAAGCTTTCTTT
D gene: NA
J gene: TRBJ1-1
V gene: TRBV10-2
clone size: NA

CDR3 protein: CASKMGGRINEKLFF
CDR3 DNA: TGTGCCAGTAAAATGGGTGGGCGGATTAATGAAAAACTGTTTTTT
D gene: NA
J gene: TRBJ1-4
V gene: TRBV19
clone size: NA

CDR3 protein: CATSKGEGNTIYF
CDR3 DNA: TGTGCCACCAGCAAAGGGGAAGGGAACACCATATATTTT
D gene: NA
J gene: TRBJ1-3
V gene: TRBV15
clone size: many

CDR3 protein: CSALVDRASTEAFF
CDR3 DNA: TGCAGTGCTCTCGTAGACAGGGCGAGCACTGAAGCTTTCTTT
D gene: TRBD1
J gene: TRBJ1-1
V gene: TRBV20-1
clone size: many

CDR3 protein: CAISPVVPGGQETQYF
CDR3 DNA: TGTGCCATCAGTCCGGTGGTCCCCGGGGGCCAAGAGACCCAGTACTTC
D gene: NA
J gene: TRBJ2-5
V gene: TRBV7-9
clone size: NA

CDR3 protein: CASSRTGIDTEAFF
CDR3 DNA: TGTGCCAGCAGCCGTACAGGGATTGACACTGAAGCTTTCTTT
D gene: NA
J gene: TRBJ1-1
V gene: TRBV7-9
clone size: NA

CDR3 protein: CSADGQGSGNTIYF
CDR3 DNA: TGCAGTGCAGACGGACAGGGAAGTGGAAACACCATATATTTT
D gene: TRBD1
J gene: TRBJ1-3
V gene: TRBV20-1
clone size: NA

CDR3 protein: CASSPTNVLTF
CDR3 DNA: TGCGCCAGCAGCCCGACCAACGTCCTGACTTTC
D gene: NA
J gene: TRBJ2-6
V gene: TRBV10-2
clone size: many

CDR3 protein: CSSGASGSSYEQYF
CDR3 DNA: TGCAGCTCCGGGGCCTCAGGGTCCTCCTACGAGCAGTACTTC
D gene: NA
J gene: TRBJ2-7
V gene: TRBV29-1
clone size: once

CDR3 protein: CASSISGPARPQHF
CDR3 DNA: TGTGCCAGTAGTATATCCGGGCCGGCCCGGCCCCAGCATTTT
D gene: NA
J gene: TRBJ1-5
V gene: TRBV19
clone size: few

CDR3 protein: CASSSGQPGDEQFF
CDR3 DNA: TGTGCCAGCAGTTCCGGACAGCCTGGGGATGAGCAGTTCTTC
D gene: NA
J gene: TRBJ2-1
V gene: TRBV12-3/TRBV12-4
clone size: NA

CDR3 protein: CSSHTYGRSYEQYF
CDR3 DNA: TGCAGCAGCCACACATACGGGAGATCCTACGAGCAGTACTTC
D gene: NA
J gene: TRBJ2-7
V gene: TRBV29-1
clone size: NA

CDR3 protein: CASSVEGGPPYEQYF
CDR3 DNA: TGTGCCAGCAGCGTAGAGGGGGGTCCGCCCTACGAGCAGTACTTC
D gene: NA
J gene: TRBJ2-7
V gene: TRBV9
clone size: many

CDR3 protein: CASSRTTGTDSNQPQHF
CDR3 DNA: TGTGCCAGCAGCCGTACCACCGGGACGGATAGCAATCAGCCCCAGCATTTT
D gene: NA
J gene: TRBJ1-5
V gene: TRBV4-2
clone size: many

CDR3 protein: CASRTGGSTEAFF
CDR3 DNA: TGTGCCAGTAGGACAGGAGGGAGCACTGAAGCTTTCTTT
D gene: NA
J gene: TRBJ1-1
V gene: TRBV19
clone size: many

CDR3 protein: CASTTGQPPYEQYF
CDR3 DNA: TGTGCCAGCACCACGGGACAGCCTCCCTACGAGCAGTACTTC
D gene: TRBD1
J gene: TRBJ2-7
V gene: TRBV7-9
clone size: many

CDR3 protein: CASRQKGGAFF
CDR3 DNA: TGTGCCAGCAGGCAAAAGGGAGGGGCTTTCTTT
D gene: NA
J gene: TRBJ1-1
V gene: TRBV2
clone size: many

CDR3 protein: CASSVEPGQATGGYTF
CDR3 DNA: TGTGCCAGCAGCGTAGAACCGGGACAGGCAACGGGTGGCTACACCTTC
D gene: TRBD1
J gene: TRBJ1-2
V gene: TRBV9
clone size: many

CDR3 protein: CSAYLASGILYEQYF
CDR3 DNA: TGCAGTGCTTACTTGGCTAGCGGGATCCTCTACGAGCAGTACTTC
D gene: TRBD2
J gene: TRBJ2-7
V gene: TRBV20-1
clone size: NA

CDR3 protein: CAWSRTGSILF
CDR3 DNA: TGTGCCTGGAGTAGGACGGGCAGTATCCTCTTT
D gene: NA
J gene: TRBJ1-1
V gene: TRBV30
clone size: NA

CDR3 protein: CASSRPGRTYGYTF
CDR3 DNA: TGTGCCAGCTCGCGCCCGGGACGGACCTATGGCTACACCTTC
D gene: NA
J gene: TRBJ1-2
V gene: TRBV12-3/TRBV12-4
clone size: many

CDR3 protein: CSVGSGTNTGELFF
CDR3 DNA: TGCAGCGTAGGTAGCGGGACGAACACCGGGGAGCTGTTTTTT
D gene: TRBD2
J gene: TRBJ2-2
V gene: TRBV29-1
clone size: many

CDR3 protein: CASSPTGAGSYEQYF
CDR3 DNA: TGTGCCAGCAGCCCTACAGGGGCTGGCTCCTACGAGCAGTACTTC
D gene: TRBD1
J gene: TRBJ2-7
V gene: TRBV12-3/TRBV12-4
clone size: NA

CDR3 protein: CASSLRPGSFTEAFF
CDR3 DNA: TGTGCCAGCAGTTTACGTCCAGGGAGTTTCACTGAAGCTTTCTTT
D gene: NA
J gene: TRBJ1-1
V gene: TRBV12-3/TRBV12-4
clone size: many

CDR3 protein: CSARLARGLYNSPLHF
CDR3 DNA: TGCAGTGCTAGATTAGCCAGGGGACTCTATAATTCACCCCTCCACTTT
D gene: NA
J gene: TRBJ1-6
V gene: TRBV20-1
clone size: few

CDR3 protein: CASSLLRQGNSYEQYF
CDR3 DNA: TGTGCCAGCAGCTTACTTCGACAGGGGAACTCCTACGAGCAGTACTTC
D gene: TRBD1
J gene: TRBJ2-7
V gene: TRBV7-2
clone size: many

CDR3 protein: CASSLRVGREEPYEQCF
CDR3 DNA: TGTGCCAGCAGTTTGCGCGTTGGGCGGGAGGAGCCCTACGAGCAGTGCTTC
D gene: TRBD2
J gene: TRBJ2-7
V gene: TRBV12-3/TRBV12-4
clone size: NA

CDR3 protein: CASSRGTSYGYTF
CDR3 DNA: TGTGCCAGCAGCCGGGGGACGAGCTATGGCTACACCTTC
D gene: NA
J gene: TRBJ1-2
V gene: TRBV7-2
clone size: NA

CDR3 protein: CASSFSGQNTEAFF
CDR3 DNA: TGTGCCAGCAGCTTCTCGGGACAAAACACTGAAGCTTTCTTT
D gene: NA
J gene: TRBJ1-1
V gene: TRBV7-8
clone size: few

CDR3 protein: CAIRGSYEQYF
CDR3 DNA: TGTGCCATCAGGGGGTCCTACGAGCAGTACTTC
D gene: NA
J gene: TRBJ2-7
V gene: TRBV10-3
clone size: many